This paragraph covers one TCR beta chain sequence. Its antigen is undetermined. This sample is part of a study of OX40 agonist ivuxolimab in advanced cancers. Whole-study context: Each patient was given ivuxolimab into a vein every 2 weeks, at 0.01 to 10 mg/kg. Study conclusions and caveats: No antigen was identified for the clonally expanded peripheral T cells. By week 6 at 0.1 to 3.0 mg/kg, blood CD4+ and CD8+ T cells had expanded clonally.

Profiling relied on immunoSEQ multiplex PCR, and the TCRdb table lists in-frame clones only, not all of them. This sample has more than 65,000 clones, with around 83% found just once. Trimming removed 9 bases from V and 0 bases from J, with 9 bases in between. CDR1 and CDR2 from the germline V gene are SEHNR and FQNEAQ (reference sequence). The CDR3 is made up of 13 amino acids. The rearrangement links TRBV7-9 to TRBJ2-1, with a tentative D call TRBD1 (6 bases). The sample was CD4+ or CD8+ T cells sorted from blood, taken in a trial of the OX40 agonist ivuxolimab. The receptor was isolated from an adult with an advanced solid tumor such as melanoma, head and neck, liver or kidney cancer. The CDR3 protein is CASDRSSYNEQFF. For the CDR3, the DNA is TGTGCCAGTGACAGGAGCTCCTACAATGAGCAGTTCTTC.